What follows are 7 T cell receptor beta chains derived from one specimen sequenced in a study of T-cell reconstitution after alpha-beta-depleted transplantation in children. Unique molecular identifiers were incorporated when the TCRbeta library was constructed. TCRdb re-called the PCR reads through MiXCR, storing one row per CDR3 protein. The data hold approximately 400,000 distinct CDR3 sequences, with about a tenth observed a single time. The sample in question was PBMCs from the stem cell graft donor, obtained from the stem cell graft. The receptors derive from a human donor who donated a stem cell graft to a child with acute myeloid leukemia.

This sequence joins TRBV4-3 and TRBJ2-7; TRBD2 agrees at 11 bases. The V gene end was trimmed by 2 bases and the J gene end by 4 bases; junction bases not matched to a gene: 7. This CDR3 comprises 16 residues. CDR1 and CDR2 from the germline V gene are LGHNA and YSLEER. CDR3 residues: CASSQILAGGGYEQYF. CDR3 DNA sequence: TGCGCCAGCAGCCAAATCCTAGCGGGAGGCGGTTACGAGCAGTACTTC.

The V gene is TRBV20-1, the J gene TRBJ2-5; possibly TRBD1 or TRBD2 for D (5 bases each). The CDR3 extends over 15 amino acids. CDR1 is DFQATT, CDR2 SNEGSKA, per germline (reference sequence). Trimming removed 6 bases from V and 1 base from J, with 18 bases in between. CDR3 sequence (DNA): TGCAGTGCGGAACCAGGGAGTATATCCCAAGAGACCCAGTACTTC. It codes for CSAEPGSISQETQYF.

The chain combines TRBV20-1 with TRBJ1-6; possibly TRBD1 for D (5 bases). CDR1 is DFQATT and CDR2 is SNEGSKA in the germline V gene (reference sequence). The CDR3 length is 15 residues. V lost 2 bases to trimming and J lost 1 base, with 9 bases between them. The CDR3 spells CSARPGESYNSPLHF. CDR3 DNA sequence: TGCAGTGCTAGACCGGGGGAATCCTATAATTCACCCCTCCACTTT.

CDR3 region: CASRSASGGPEQFF. The CDR3 nucleotides read TGTGCCAGCAGGTCGGCTAGCGGGGGACCTGAGCAGTTCTTC. The V call is TRBV6-1, the J call TRBJ2-1; 10 nucleotides agree with TRBD2. This CDR3 comprises 14 residues. Germline-derived CDR1 and CDR2 are MNHNS and SASEGT. V gave up 6 bases and J gave up 9 bases; unmatched junction bases: 8.

This clonotype was recorded at least ten times. The chain is built from TRBV29-1 and TRBJ1-1, with 7 bases that match TRBD1. The CDR3 length is 15 residues. V lost 5 bases to trimming and J lost 4 bases; unmatched junction nucleotides: 13. Germline CDR1 SQVTM, CDR2 ANQGSEA. The CDR3, as DNA: TGCAGCGTTCCCCAGGTCCGACAGGGCCGCACTGAAGCTTTCTTT. It specifies CSVPQVRQGRTEAFF.

This clonotype appeared once. This chain uses TRBV6-5 with TRBJ2-3, with D hard to call. The CDR3 runs to 11 residues. Trimming took 4 bases from V and 7 from J, leaving 6 bases between them. Germline CDR1 MNHEY, CDR2 SVGAGI. The DNA of the CDR3 is TGTGCCAGCAGTTCGGAATATACGCAGTATTTT. As protein: CASSSEYTQYF.

The chain combines TRBV6-2 or TRBV6-3 with TRBJ2-6; D may correspond to TRBD1 or TRBD2 (6 bases each). The V gene's germline CDR1 is MNHEY and CDR2 SVGEGT. V was trimmed by 6 bases and J by 4 bases, leaving 13 bases between them. This CDR3 is built from 15 residues. In DNA form, the CDR3 reads TGTGCCAGCAGCTCGGGGGCGCGGGGGGCCAACGTCCTGACTTTC. It translates to CASSSGARGANVLTF.